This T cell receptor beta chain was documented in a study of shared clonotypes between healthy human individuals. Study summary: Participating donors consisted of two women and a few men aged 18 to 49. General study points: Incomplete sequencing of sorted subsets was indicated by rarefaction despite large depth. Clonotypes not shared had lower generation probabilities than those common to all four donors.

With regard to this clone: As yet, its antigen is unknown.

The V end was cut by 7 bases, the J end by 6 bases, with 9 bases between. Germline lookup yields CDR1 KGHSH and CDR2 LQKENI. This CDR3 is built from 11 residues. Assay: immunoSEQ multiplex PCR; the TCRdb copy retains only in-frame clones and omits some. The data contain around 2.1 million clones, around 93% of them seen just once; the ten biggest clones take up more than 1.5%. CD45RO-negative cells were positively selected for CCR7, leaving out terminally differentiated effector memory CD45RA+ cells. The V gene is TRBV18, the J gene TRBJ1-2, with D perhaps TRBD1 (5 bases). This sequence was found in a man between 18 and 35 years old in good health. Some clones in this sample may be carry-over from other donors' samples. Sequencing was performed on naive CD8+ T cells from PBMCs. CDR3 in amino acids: CASLGLDGYTF. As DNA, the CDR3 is TGTGCCAGCTTGGGGCTGGATGGCTACACCTTC.